The sequence of this TCR beta chain was determined in a study of cytomegalovirus exposure and HLA in healthy donors (dated by TCRdb to about 2017). Regarding the research as a whole: An earlier analysis of several hundred of the donors reported approximately 270 Gb of sequence data and more than 90 million unique TCR beta sequences from around 200 million T cells. About 280 gigabases of sequencing data and around 80 million unique TCR sequences made up an early release that covered several hundred HLA-typed donors. The genetic ancestry cluster associated with self-reported Caucasian donors included about four fifths of the roughly 390 genotyped donors. The study aimed to test whether cataloging public T cell receptors could reveal signatures of past pathogen exposure. The T cell repertoires of some 670 subjects were profiled by immunosequencing and related to cytomegalovirus serostatus. Along with the approximately 700-subject first cohort, a separate validation cohort of roughly 110 different subjects was used. High-throughput TCR immunosequencing, statistical association of individual TCRs with disease status, and machine learning were combined to predict cytomegalovirus infection status. To study patterns of TCR occurrence, a later analysis re-analyzed previously published TCR beta repertoires from 550 to 800 donors and added high-resolution HLA genotyping. Rather than drawing on any new phenotypic data, the later analysis identified candidate immune exposures from TCR beta sequences and the way those sequences occurred across donors. In an earlier analysis of 500 to 650 of the donors, high-throughput TCR beta sequencing was used to judge whether each TCR beta V gene segment behaved as functional or pseudogenic. Donor age, sex, ethnicity and CMV serostatus were compiled together with the repertoire data. A later genetic analysis took genome-wide SNP genotypes for about 60% of the roughly 670 donors and used that subset as a discovery cohort. All discovery cohort repertoires had been generated on a single sequencing platform. Class I and class II HLA loci were covered by the typing at four-digit resolution. The number of donors typed differed by locus, with 629-630 for A, B, C, DRB1 and DQB1, around 500 for DQA1, approximately 580 for DPA1, and around 430 for DPB1. Because of strong linkage in the cohort, roughly five DR-DQ haplotypes were treated as single units for association and clustering. Among under 450 genotyped donors of the cohort, an average of about 240,000 unique TCR beta nucleotide sequences were sequenced per donor, approximately 20% of them non-productive.

The cohort comprised several hundred healthy bone marrow donors. At the time of sampling, every cohort member was nominally healthy, though immune exposures that went unrecorded were likely present. The donor tested CMV seronegative and was one of the 352 seronegative cohort members. Each donor provided a peripheral blood sample, and peripheral blood mononuclear cells were used for TCR beta sequencing. The Qiagen DNeasy Blood Extraction Kit was used to extract genomic DNA from the blood cell samples. General findings and caveats noted by the study authors: Some 16 rarely observed V segments, including chromosome 9 orphons, were excluded from the earlier analysis of approximately 500 of the donors because counts were too low. The study listed approximately 150 TCR beta chains as associated with cytomegalovirus. The cohort was sequenced for TCR beta chains only, and without alpha or paired-chain data the features that could be detected were limited. When HLA alleles, especially DR and DQ, strongly co-occurred, TCR associations were difficult to assign to individual alleles. Because the 87-base-pair reads could not distinguish some IMGT-functional V segments, including TRBV6-2 and TRBV6-3, those segments were excluded. HLA typing was unavailable for some donors at each locus, so association tests used only the typed subset. A later analysis reported that several top co-occurrence clusters appeared linked to parvovirus B19, influenza, CMV and Epstein-Barr virus. Most CMV-associated TCR beta chains appeared to be HLA-restricted in a later analysis, and the HLA associations seemed to be driven largely by CMV exposure. A further reported finding was that TCR beta sequences accurately predicted the HLA-A and HLA-B alleles for most subjects in the first cohort. Across donors, most TCR sequences were observed very rarely, whereas some public TCRs were present in many individuals. The classifier was reported to diagnose cytomegalovirus status with high specificity and sensitivity in both the original cohort and the validation cohort. According to a later analysis, TCR association rates differed among HLA loci, with DRB1 alleles showing the most associated TCRs and HLA-C alleles showing the fewest. Correlated functional status among segregating V segments might be attributable to linkage disequilibrium, but an unknown experimental factor could not be ruled out. Broadly in line with IMGT annotations, most TCR beta V segments showed up in productive rearrangements about 87% or about 30% of the time in an earlier analysis of 587 of the donors. In a later genetic analysis, a missense DCLRE1C variant was associated with V-gene and J-gene trimming of TCR beta chains, and the association was replicated in an independent cohort. In vitro tests confirmed that a few of the cytomegalovirus-associated TCR beta chains recognize cytomegalovirus antigens. In a later analysis, HLA-associated TCR beta chains showed more clonal expansion and lower generation probabilities than non-associated chains that were equally common. At a false discovery rate of 0.05, a later analysis linked about 16,000 TCR beta sequences to specific HLA alleles. Compared with the 666-donor mean, donors in an Asian-associated ancestry cluster had fewer N-insertions in productive TCRs, according to a later genetic analysis. A cluster of highly shared sequence variants was judged likely to be a technical artifact of the sequencing pipeline. The authors suggested that the approach could potentially be generalized to other disease states and immunological phenotypes. The only immune exposure information available for the cohort was CMV serostatus. Presence/absence analyses assumed roughly uniform sequencing depth across donors, an assumption that may not hold.

The library came from the immunoSEQ multiplex PCR assay. The multiplex PCR relied on a mix of 60 forward primers for TCR Vbeta segments and 13 reverse primers for TCR Jbeta segments. The CDR3 region of rearranged TCR beta genes was amplified from genomic DNA with a multiplex PCR assay. The amplified TCR beta libraries were sequenced on the Illumina HiSeq System as 87-base-pair reads. In the authors' own workflow: A later analysis tallied 80 million to 95 million unique TCR beta chains across the 610 or so repertoires, and around 12 million of those chains were shared by two or more donors. Raw reads were error-corrected and collapsed into unique sequences with a nearest-neighbor algorithm that merged closely related sequences to remove PCR and sequencing errors. V, D and J gene segments were assigned by aligning CDR3 sequences to IMGT reference sequences. For a sequence to be retained, a match of at least six nucleotides was required to both a V gene segment and a J gene segment. Rearrangements were called productive when the CDR3 lacked stop codons and stayed in frame with V and J; all others were non-productive. Following IMGT convention, CDR3 was defined as the stretch from the second conserved V-encoded cysteine up to the conserved J-encoded phenylalanine. Sequences without an unambiguous match to a single V gene segment were excluded from the earlier analysis of approximately 600 of the donors. An earlier analysis of 550 to 650 of the donors classified V segments as functional when productive rearrangements were above 56.7% and as segregating when the standard deviation between donors was above 5%. To diagnose cytomegalovirus status from the catalog of TCR beta chain sequences, a statistical classification framework was built. In a later analysis, V and J genes were assigned by comparing TCR nucleotide sequences against IMGT/GENE-DB human TR gene sequences. In a later analysis, CDR3 sequences and most-parsimonious VDJ recombination scenarios were assigned using the TCRdist pipeline. A later analysis defined each TCR beta chain by its CDR3 amino acid sequence plus V-gene family, and excluded reads lacking a unique V-gene family. As a way to deal with suspected cross-contamination and a sequencing artifact, a later analysis dropped 450 to 600 nucleotide sequences that were highly shared and had low generation probability. For each public chain, a later analysis derived a clonal expansion index from normalized ranks of inferred template counts within each repertoire. In a later analysis, generation probabilities were computed using a VDJ recombination model fitted to out-of-frame rearrangements, and the results were checked against IGoR. Hypergeometric tests were used in a later analysis to score TCR-TCR, TCR-HLA and TCR-CMV co-occurrence, with a repertoire-size bias correction applied to the TCR pairs. To estimate false discovery rates, a later analysis permuted the HLA or CMV assignments 20 times. A later analysis grouped co-occurring TCRs with DBSCAN, adding TCRdist sequence similarity when clustering within HLA-allele-positive subsets. Repertoires with fewer than 30,000 or more than 120,000 public chains, plus five repertoires with anomalous nucleotide sharing, were excluded from co-occurrence clustering. TCRdb took over this immuneACCESS table, retaining in-frame rearrangements with V and J assigned. Such tables are incomplete; in checked studies, under half of the missing clones stem from an unresolved V gene, and the remainder is unexplained. Clone size and V and J calls were adopted from that table, with D and trimming inferred from the DNA. The sample contains about 190,000 clones, roughly 80% of them found a single time. Of the sample, 0.6% to 0.7% falls within the top ten clones.

V has 6 bases trimmed and J has 4 bases trimmed; junction bases matching no gene number 12. Based on the germline V gene (reference sequence), the CDR1 and CDR2 sequences are MNHEY and SMNVEV. Including cysteine and phenylalanine, the CDR3 has 16 amino acids. Of all the DNA, just the CDR3 is kept, 48 bases in frame from base 1. As to this clone: It lacks a known antigen. Base qualities are not provided; no much larger clone lies one nucleotide away.

The sequence was obtained from a boy between 10 and 17 years old in good health and CMV-seronegative. The sequencing sample was made of PBMCs. The sequence is built from TRBV27 and TRBJ2-5; TRBD1 aligns with 9 central bases. The CDR3 reads CASSPSLGQGGETQYF. The DNA reads TGTGCCAGCAGCCCCTCACTGGGACAGGGAGGAGAGACCCAGTACTTC.